These 25 T cell receptor beta chains were sequenced from one sample in a study of neoadjuvant nivolumab and ipilimumab in lung cancer. The protocol was immunoSEQ multiplex PCR, while the TCRdb copy is restricted to in-frame clones and leaves out a portion. Among 10,000 to 15,000 clones listed, around two thirds were seen once. This specimen consisted of peripheral blood, obtained after neoadjuvant nivolumab, alone or with ipilimumab, at or shortly before surgery. The receptors come from an adult with non-small cell lung cancer.

This chain joins TRBV11-3 and TRBJ2-3; 14 nucleotides agree with TRBD2. CDR1 SGHNT and CDR2 YENEEA come from the germline V gene. Unmatched junction bases numbered 10, after V lost 4 bases and J lost 10 bases. CDR3 size: 16 residues. The CDR3 is CASSSRLAGGGGAQYF. CDR3 bases: TGTGCCAGCAGCTCCCGACTAGCGGGGGGGGGAGGTGCGCAGTATTTT. The entire variable domain, with the rest obtained from reference TRBV11-3 and TRBJ2-3, is as follows: EAGVVQSPRYKIIEKKQPVAFWCNPISGHNTLYWYLQNLGQGPELLIRYENEEAVDDSQLPKDRFSAERLKGVDSTLKIQPAELGDSAVYLCASSSRLAGGGGAQYFGPGTRLTVL.

The V call is TRBV11-3, the J call TRBJ1-2, with no clear D. The germline gives CDR1 SGHNT, CDR2 YENEEA. The germline V and J ends were trimmed by 1 base and 0 bases, with 3 bases remaining between them. CDR3 length: 13 residues. CDR3: CASSLVSNYGYTF. CDR3 bases: TGTGCCAGCAGCTTAGTTTCTAACTATGGCTACACCTTC.

The chain carries TRBV30 and TRBJ2-5; the D gene could be TRBD1 or TRBD2 (6 bases each). CDR3 length: 13 amino acids. The ends were cut back, 6 bases at V and 2 bases at J, with 13 bases in the middle. The germline CDR1 and CDR2 sequences are GTSNPN and SVGIG (reference sequence). The CDR3 reads CACRRGGQETQYF. The CDR3 DNA sequence: TGTGCCTGTCGAAGAGGGGGGCAAGAGACCCAGTACTTC.

The chain uses TRBV30 and TRBJ1-5; 10 nucleotides match TRBD1. Germline values: CDR1 GTSNPN, CDR2 SVGIG (reference sequence). This CDR3 comprises 17 residues. The junction had 11 bases not matched to a gene; V was cut back by 4 bases and J by 2 bases. The CDR3 here is CAWNLGQGEGGNQPQHF. CDR3 DNA: TGTGCCTGGAATCTAGGACAGGGGGAAGGAGGCAATCAGCCCCAGCATTTT.

V and J are TRBV5-1 and TRBJ2-2; D gene uncertain. The CDR3 has 14 residues. The germline CDR1 and CDR2 sequences are SGHRS and YFSETQ. Trimming pared 5 bases from V and 3 bases from J, leaving 11 bases between. The CDR3 bases are TGCGCCAGCAGTCTTCAGTTGGACACCGGGGAGCTGTTTTTT. Protein: CASSLQLDTGELFF.

This chain joins TRBV18 and TRBJ2-2; D remains ambiguous. Per the germline V gene, CDR1 is KGHSH and CDR2 is LQKENI. Trimming removed 1 base from V and 7 bases from J, with 16 bases in between. This CDR3 has 16 residues. The CDR3 sequence: CASSPRVVYERGELFF. DNA of the CDR3: TGTGCCAGCTCACCACGGGTTGTGTATGAACGCGGGGAGCTGTTTTTT. The variable domain in full, with the rest retrieved from reference TRBV18 and TRBJ2-2, is NAGVMQNPRHLVRRRGQEARLRCSPMKGHSHVYWYRQLPEEGLKFMVYLQKENIIDESGMPKERFSAEFPKEGPSILRIQQVVRGDSAAYFCASSPRVVYERGELFFGEGSRLTVL.

The chain employs TRBV5-1 and TRBJ2-3, with D perhaps matching TRBD1 or TRBD2 (5 bases each). Germline V gene data show CDR1 as SGHRS and CDR2 as YFSETQ. The CDR3 runs 15 residues. With 4 bases removed from V and 5 bases from J, the gap between germline ends came to 17 bases. The CDR3 loop reads CASSDEGPQIDTQYF. CDR3 nucleotides: TGCGCCAGCAGCGACGAGGGGCCTCAGATAGATACGCAGTATTTT.

The chain combines TRBV6-6 with TRBJ2-7; D is undetermined. Germline CDR1 and CDR2: MNHNY and SVGAGI (reference sequence). V gave up 7 bases and J gave up 5 bases, with 15 bases separating them. The CDR3 spans 13 residues. The CDR3 sequence: CASKDGLWDEQYF. CDR3 nucleotides: TGTGCCAGCAAGGACGGTTTGTGGGACGAGCAGTACTTC.

This sequence joins TRBV6-6 and TRBJ1-1, with D unresolved. V was cut by 6 bases and J by 7 bases, with 15 bases left in between. Germline V gene data show CDR1 as MNHNY and CDR2 as SVGAGI (reference sequence). CDR3 length: 13 amino acids. CDR3 region: CASSLPYKGEAFF. The DNA for the CDR3 is TGTGCCAGCAGCCTACCCTATAAAGGTGAAGCTTTCTTT.

The genes are TRBV5-8 and TRBJ2-5; D possibly corresponds to TRBD2 (6 bases). The CDR3 runs 14 residues. Trimming left V 2 bases short and J 7 bases short, with 15 bases between. Germline V gene lookup returns CDR1 SGHTS and CDR2 YDEGEE. The CDR3 protein is CASSFGGGDRTQYF. CDR3 nucleotide sequence: TGTGCCAGCAGCTTTGGAGGAGGGGACCGGACCCAGTACTTC.

This clone was detected only once. The rearrangement uses TRBV5-1 and TRBJ2-7, with D possibly matching TRBD2 (6 bases). The V end lost 4 bases, the J end lost 5 bases, and 10 bases lay between the germline ends. The germline V gene has CDR1 SGHRS and CDR2 YFSETQ. The CDR3 is 12 amino acids. The chain's CDR3 is CASSLTRDEQYF. CDR3 in DNA: TGCGCCAGCAGCCTGACTAGGGACGAGCAGTACTTC.

This clone was detected a few times. The chain links TRBV5-1 to TRBJ2-7; 7 bases fit TRBD1. CDR3 length: 14 residues. Unmatched junction bases numbered 11, after V lost 5 bases and J lost 6 bases. The germline V gene has CDR1 SGHRS and CDR2 YFSETQ. The CDR3 loop is CASSSTGPFGEQYF. The DNA for the CDR3 is TGCGCCAGCAGTTCGACAGGGCCGTTCGGCGAGCAGTACTTC. Full variable domain (remainder filled in from reference TRBV5-1 and TRBJ2-7): KAGVTQTPRYLIKTRGQQVTLSCSPISGHRSVSWYQQTPGQGLQFLFEYFSETQRNKGNFPGRFSGRQFSNSRSEMNVSTLELGDSALYLCASSSTGPFGEQYFGPGTRLTVT.

CDR3 region: CASSLTGDSGANVLTF. The DNA of the CDR3 is TGTGCCAGCAGCTTAACCGGGGACTCTGGGGCCAACGTCCTGACTTTC. This sequence joins TRBV7-2 and TRBJ2-6; TRBD2 might be the D (5 bases). V was clipped by 2 bases and J by 0 bases, with 8 bases between them. The CDR3 extends over 16 amino acids. CDR1 SGHTA and CDR2 FQGNSA come from the germline V gene. Drawing the rest from reference TRBV7-2 and TRBJ2-6, the complete variable domain is GAGVSQSPSNKVTEKGKDVELRCDPISGHTALYWYRQSLGQGLEFLIYFQGNSAPDKSGLPSDRFSAERTGGSVSTLTIQRTQQEDSAVYLCASSLTGDSGANVLTFGAGSRLTVL.

J is TRBJ2-3 and V is TRBV5-1; the D gene is possibly TRBD2 (6 bases). Trimming pared 0 bases from V and 8 bases from J, leaving 13 bases between. Germline V CDR1 and CDR2: SGHRS, YFSETQ. This CDR3 is 14 amino acids long. The CDR3 loop reads CASSLESSARTQYF. In DNA form, the CDR3 reads TGCGCCAGCAGCTTGGAGTCTAGCGCACGTACGCAGTATTTT.

The rearrangement links TRBV11-2 to TRBJ1-5, with D possibly TRBD1 on 6 matching bases. The V gene lost 4 bases and the J gene lost 3 bases, with 7 bases spanning the gap. This CDR3 is 13 amino acids long. The germline CDR1 and CDR2 sequences are SGHAT and FQNNGV. The CDR3 bases are TGTGCCAGCAGCTACAGGGTCAATCAGCCCCAGCATTTT. The encoded protein is CASSYRVNQPQHF.

The chain links TRBV14 to TRBJ2-1, with a tentative D call TRBD2 (5 bases). CDR1 is SGHDN, CDR2 FVKESK, per germline. V lost 0 bases, J lost 12 bases, and 18 bases lay in between. This CDR3 is 15 amino acids long. This CDR3 reads CASSQESGLGIWQFF. The CDR3 nucleotides are TGTGCCAGCAGCCAAGAGAGCGGCCTGGGGATATGGCAGTTCTTC.

The V gene is TRBV7-2, the J gene TRBJ2-1, with a tentative D call TRBD1 (6 bases). The CDR3 has 16 residues. Germline V gives CDR1 SGHTA, CDR2 FQGNSA. V lost 0 bases and J 9 bases, leaving 18 bases between the germline ends. CDR3 sequence reads: CASSLAPRGSKSEQFF. DNA for the CDR3: TGTGCCAGCAGCTTAGCTCCGAGGGGGTCAAAGAGTGAGCAGTTCTTC.

This sequence joins TRBV6-5 and TRBJ2-7; TRBD1 matches at 10 bases. CDR1 and CDR2 from the germline V gene are MNHEY and SVGAGI. The CDR3 contains 16 residues. The V and J ends lost 0 bases and 5 bases, in that order; junction bases with no gene match: 7. The CDR3 loop reads CASSYSIRQGAHEQYF. The CDR3 nucleotides read TGTGCCAGCAGTTACTCGATTAGACAGGGGGCCCACGAGCAGTACTTC.

The chain carries TRBV5-1 and TRBJ1-1; D gene ambiguous. The CDR3 runs 15 residues. Looked up from germline, CDR1 is SGHRS and CDR2 is YFSETQ. With 0 bases removed from V and 3 bases from J, the gap between germline ends came to 12 bases. CDR3 protein: CASSLVPRPDTEAFF. As DNA, the CDR3 is TGCGCCAGCAGCTTGGTCCCCCGGCCAGACACTGAAGCTTTCTTT.

This chain connects TRBV5-6 to TRBJ1-2; 7 nucleotides match TRBD1. J lost 5 bases, V lost 0 bases, and 13 bases had no gene match. The germline V gene encodes CDR1 SGHDT and CDR2 YYEEEE. The CDR3 has 17 residues. The CDR3 region has the DNA TGTGCCAGCAGCTTGGGAGGGACAGCCCGTTCAGGTTATGGCTACACCTTC. Translated: CASSLGGTARSGYGYTF.

This clone was recorded a few times. This chain connects TRBV5-6 to TRBJ2-5, with TRBD1 matching over 8 bases. Germline V lookup: CDR1 SGHDT, CDR2 YYEEEE. Trimming removed 4 bases from V and 3 bases from J; junction bases left unmatched: 5. This CDR3 comprises 14 residues. CDR3 sequence: CASSILTGEETQYF. Here the CDR3 DNA reads TGTGCCAGCAGCATTCTGACAGGGGAAGAGACCCAGTACTTC.

The chain links TRBV29-1 to TRBJ1-1; unclear D gene. The germline V gene encodes CDR1 SQVTM and CDR2 ANQGSEA. The CDR3 is 13 amino acids. V was shortened by 2 bases and J by 4 bases, with 11 bases between the two germline ends. CDR3 region: CSVEIRSGTEAFF. The DNA for the CDR3 is TGCAGCGTTGAAATTCGCAGTGGCACTGAAGCTTTCTTT. Using reference TRBV29-1 and TRBJ1-1 for the parts outside the CDR3, the full variable domain is SAVISQKPSRDICQRGTSLTIQCQVDSQVTMMFWYRQQPGQSLTLIATANQGSEATYESGFVIDKFPISRPNLTFSTLTVSNMSPEDSSIYLCSVEIRSGTEAFFGQGTRLTVV.

This clone is classed as medium-sized. The chain links TRBV11-3 to TRBJ1-2; D gene uncertain. The CDR3 has 13 amino acids. Germline V gives CDR1 SGHNT, CDR2 YENEEA. Between the trimmed V and J ends, which lost 5 bases and 2 bases, there was a span of 9 bases. CDR3 sequence: CASSPGENYGYTF. The CDR3 DNA is TGTGCCAGCAGCCCCGGAGAAAACTATGGCTACACCTTC.

The chain's CDR3 is CASSSGLAPGAQYF. CDR3 DNA: TGTGCCAGCAGTTCAGGACTAGCGCCAGGGGCCCAGTACTTC. The genes are TRBV6-5 and TRBJ2-5, with 9 bases that match TRBD2. V was pared by 4 bases and J by 9 bases, with 9 bases of the junction left unmatched. CDR3 length equals 14 residues. Germline V gene lookup returns CDR1 MNHEY and CDR2 SVGAGI.

This clone showed up just a few times. The rearrangement joins TRBV18 to TRBJ2-1; TRBD2 matches at 7 bases. The CDR3 sequence is 15 residues long. V gave up 5 bases and J gave up 0 bases; unmatched junction bases: 4. CDR1 and CDR2 (germline): KGHSH, LQKENI. CDR3 nucleotide sequence: TGTGCCAGCTCAGAAGCGGGAAGCTCCTACAATGAGCAGTTCTTC. Amino acids: CASSEAGSSYNEQFF.